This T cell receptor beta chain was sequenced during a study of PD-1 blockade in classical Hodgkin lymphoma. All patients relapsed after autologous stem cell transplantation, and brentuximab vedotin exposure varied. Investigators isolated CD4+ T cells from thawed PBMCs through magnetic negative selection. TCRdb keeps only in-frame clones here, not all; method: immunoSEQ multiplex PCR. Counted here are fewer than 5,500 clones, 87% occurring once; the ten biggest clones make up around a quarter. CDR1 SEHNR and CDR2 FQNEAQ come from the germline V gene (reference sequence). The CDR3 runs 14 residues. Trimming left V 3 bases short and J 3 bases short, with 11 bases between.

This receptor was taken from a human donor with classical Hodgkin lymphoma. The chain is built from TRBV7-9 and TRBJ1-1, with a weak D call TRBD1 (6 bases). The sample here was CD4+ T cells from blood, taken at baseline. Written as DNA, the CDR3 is TGTGCCAGCAGCTTGGCCCCAGGGGACACTGAAGCTTTCTTT. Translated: CASSLAPGDTEAFF.